This is a list of T cell receptor beta chains from one sample in a study of cytomegalovirus exposure and HLA in healthy donors. Sequencing was performed with immunoSEQ multiplex PCR; in TCRdb, only in-frame clones are kept and a portion is missing. The table lists 100,000 to 150,000 clones, approximately 70% of them singletons. The sample was PBMCs. These receptors originate from a man aged 55-75 years in good health and CMV-seropositive. The CDR3 runs from the conserved cysteine through the conserved F or W. A D gene is named only where the DNA matches it firmly. Clone size is shown for a subset of rows, as once, few, many or a class of expanded clone.

D gene: .; V gene: TRBV4-1; J gene: TRBJ2-7; clone size: .; CDR3 protein: CASSHIGQIYEQYF; CDR3 DNA: TGCGCCAGCAGCCATATAGGACAGATCTACGAGCAGTACTTC
D gene: TRBD1; V gene: TRBV7-6; J gene: TRBJ1-6; clone size: few; CDR3 protein: CASSPRTGDNSPLHF; CDR3 DNA: TGTGCCAGCAGCCCACGGACAGGGGATAATTCACCCCTCCACTTT
D gene: .; V gene: TRBV20-1; J gene: TRBJ2-1; clone size: .; CDR3 protein: CSPWSNEQFF; CDR3 DNA: TGCAGTCCATGGAGCAATGAGCAGTTCTTC
D gene: .; V gene: TRBV5-1; J gene: TRBJ2-7; clone size: once; CDR3 protein: CASSLSSGGDLYEQYF; CDR3 DNA: TGCGCCAGCAGCTTATCAAGCGGAGGGGACTTGTACGAGCAGTACTTC
D gene: .; V gene: TRBV5-1; J gene: TRBJ1-1; clone size: few; CDR3 protein: CASSPGTLGTEAFF; CDR3 DNA: TGCGCCAGCAGCCCCGGGACTTTAGGGACTGAAGCTTTCTTT
D gene: .; V gene: TRBV27; J gene: TRBJ2-7; clone size: .; CDR3 protein: CASSKGGYEQYF; CDR3 DNA: TGTGCCAGCAGTAAAGGAGGCTACGAGCAGTACTTC
D gene: .; V gene: TRBV7-3; J gene: TRBJ1-1; clone size: .; CDR3 protein: CASSSGRNTEAFF; CDR3 DNA: TGTGCCAGCAGCTCAGGCAGGAACACTGAAGCTTTCTTT
D gene: .; V gene: TRBV6-1; J gene: TRBJ1-2; clone size: .; CDR3 protein: CASSEATTFNYGYTF; CDR3 DNA: TGTGCCAGCAGTGAAGCGACGACATTCAACTATGGCTACACCTTC
D gene: TRBD1; V gene: TRBV7-2; J gene: TRBJ1-2; clone size: .; CDR3 protein: CASSTYLTGGYGYTF; CDR3 DNA: TGTGCCAGCAGCACCTACCTGACAGGGGGTTATGGCTACACCTTC
D gene: .; V gene: TRBV6-1; J gene: TRBJ1-2; clone size: .; CDR3 protein: CASSGGPHYGYTF; CDR3 DNA: TGTGCCAGCAGTGGGGGGCCCCACTATGGCTACACCTTC